Listed here are 6 T cell receptor beta chains from one sample, sequenced in a study of blood T cell repertoires in COVID-19. Here immunoSEQ multiplex PCR was the method, and the copy in TCRdb shows in-frame clones only, minus some. The table has under 200,000 clones, approximately 80% seen once. The sequenced material came from peripheral blood. The receptors originated from a woman aged 60-70 years with acute or convalescent COVID-19.

The rearrangement uses TRBV19 and TRBJ1-5; D not certain. V gave up 1 base and J gave up 0 bases, with 10 bases separating them. CDR1 and CDR2 (germline): LNHDA, SQIVND (reference sequence). CDR3 size: 16 residues. In DNA form, the CDR3 reads TGTGCCAGTAGTATAGCGGGTGGGAGTAGCAATCAGCCCCAGCATTTT. Translated: CASSIAGGSSNQPQHF. Together with reference TRBV19 and TRBJ1-5, the CDR3 gives the full variable domain: DGGITQSPKYLFRKEGQNVTLSCEQNLNHDAMYWYRQDPGQGLRLIYYSQIVNDFQKGDIAEGYSVSREKKESFPLTVTSAQKNPTAFYLCASSIAGGSSNQPQHFGDGTRLSIL.

The rearrangement uses TRBV5-1 and TRBJ1-6; 8 bases are shared with TRBD1. Trimming at V came to 4 bases and at J to 9 bases, leaving 21 bases not matched to a gene. Germline CDR1 is SGHRS and CDR2 is YFSETQ. The CDR3 is 19 residues long. CDR3 sequence: CASSRPAYGQGSWSSPLHF. The CDR3 region has the DNA TGCGCCAGCAGCCGGCCCGCATACGGACAGGGCTCCTGGAGTTCACCCCTCCACTTT. Full variable domain (rest looked up from reference TRBV5-1 and TRBJ1-6): KAGVTQTPRYLIKTRGQQVTLSCSPISGHRSVSWYQQTPGQGLQFLFEYFSETQRNKGNFPGRFSGRQFSNSRSEMNVSTLELGDSALYLCASSRPAYGQGSWSSPLHFGNGTRLTVT.

This rearrangement joins TRBV19 to TRBJ1-2; 7 positions match TRBD1. Trimming removed 4 bases from V and 4 bases from J; junction bases left unmatched: 9. The CDR3 contains 15 residues. The V gene's germline CDR1 is LNHDA and CDR2 SQIVND (reference sequence). The CDR3 region has the DNA TGTGCCAGTAGTACTACTTGGGACAGACTCTATGGCTACACCTTC. This translates into CASSTTWDRLYGYTF. Full variable domain (rest looked up from reference TRBV19 and TRBJ1-2): DGGITQSPKYLFRKEGQNVTLSCEQNLNHDAMYWYRQDPGQGLRLIYYSQIVNDFQKGDIAEGYSVSREKKESFPLTVTSAQKNPTAFYLCASSTTWDRLYGYTFGSGTRLTVV.

V usage is TRBV25-1 and J usage is TRBJ2-2; 12 nucleotides agree with TRBD2. V shed 8 bases and J 3 bases; nucleotides not matched to a gene: 4. From germline, CDR1 is MGHDK and CDR2 SYGVNS. The CDR3 totals 15 residues. CDR3 sequence (DNA): TGTGCCAGCCTAGCGGGGGGGCCGGACACCGGGGAGCTGTTTTTT. It translates to CASLAGGPDTGELFF.

This chain connects TRBV5-5 to TRBJ1-2; D uncertain. Trimming removed 0 bases at V and 4 bases at J, with 10 bases between. The CDR3 covers 14 residues. Germline V gives CDR1 SGHKS, CDR2 YYEKEE (reference sequence). This CDR3 is CASSLGSVTYGYTF. Written as DNA, the CDR3 is TGTGCCAGCAGCTTGGGGTCAGTAACCTATGGCTACACCTTC.

The chain joins TRBV4-3 to TRBJ1-6, with D perhaps TRBD1 (5 bases). V was pared by 6 bases and J by 9 bases, with 21 bases between. This CDR3 has 16 amino acids. Germline CDR1 is LGHNA and CDR2 is YSLEER. The CDR3 coding sequence is TGCGCCAGCAGACCCGGGGTGGGGGGTAACTCTTCACCCCTCCACTTT. Its translation: CASRPGVGGNSSPLHF.